Described below is a single T cell receptor beta chain sequence and its context. Its specificity is not known. The sample is drawn from a study of OX40 agonist ivuxolimab in advanced cancers. Overall study findings and caveats: Patients with a partial response at 0.1-3.0 mg/kg had among the lowest clonal expansion. Researchers did not establish what antigens the expanded peripheral T cells target.

Generated by immunoSEQ multiplex PCR, the TCRdb table keeps only in-frame clones and is missing some. The sample holds 52,000 or so clones, 90% to 95% seen once. The sequences come from CD4+ or CD8+ T cells sorted from blood, collected in a trial of the OX40 agonist ivuxolimab. This clonotype was obtained from an adult with an advanced solid tumor such as melanoma, head and neck, liver or kidney cancer.

The CDR3 nucleotides read TGTGCCAGCAGCGTCTCGGGGGCAAACGGTGAAAAACTGTTTTTT. Its translation: CASSVSGANGEKLFF. The rearrangement joins TRBV9 to TRBJ1-4; D is perhaps TRBD1 (6 bases). The V gene lost 2 bases and the J gene lost 7 bases, with 15 bases spanning the gap. The CDR3 is 15 amino acids. The germline V gene has CDR1 SGDLS and CDR2 YYNGEE.